Below are 15 T cell receptor beta chains sequenced from a single sample in a study of T cells after yellow fever vaccination. TCRdb recomputed calls from the 5' RACE reads with MiXCR, one row per CDR3 protein. The profile shows around 100,000 distinct CDR3 sequences, 7.5% to 9.5% of them singletons. Sequenced here: CD8+ T cells sorted from PBMCs, sampled 45 days after the yellow fever booster vaccination. The receptors shown here come from a man aged 30 to 45 who received the YFV17D yellow fever vaccine.

This clonotype was counted only a few times. The chain joins TRBV5-1 to TRBJ1-5; D ambiguous. The V and J ends lost 1 base and 2 bases respectively, with 34 bases between them. CDR3 length: 23 amino acids. The germline gives CDR1 SGHRS, CDR2 YFSETQ. As DNA, the CDR3 is TGCGCCAGCAGCTTGTATTGGCGACACTGGGTTGTAATGCAGAGACTGGGCAATCAGCCCCAGCATTTT. It codes for CASSLYWRHWVVMQRLGNQPQHF.

There are a few counts of this clonotype. V gene TRBV5-1 combines with J gene TRBJ2-7; TRBD1 matches at 11 bases. J was trimmed by 5 bases and V by 4 bases; bases with no gene match: 5. This CDR3 comprises 14 residues. Germline CDR1 is SGHRS and CDR2 is YFSETQ. In DNA form, the CDR3 reads TGCGCCAGCAGCGGCGGACAGGGGGCGGACGAGCAGTACTTC. Translation: CASSGGQGADEQYF.

This clonotype was detected many times. V usage is TRBV7-6 and J usage is TRBJ2-3, with 9 nucleotides matching TRBD2. Trimming cost V 5 bases and J 0 bases; bases outside gene matches: 12. The CDR3 spans 18 residues. CDR1 is SGHVS and CDR2 is FNYEAQ in the germline V gene. The CDR3 DNA reads as TGTGCCAGCAGCCCTTGGGCGGGAGGGCCAGGGAGCACAGATACGCAGTATTTT. Its translation is CASSPWAGGPGSTDTQYF.

The chain recombines TRBV5-1 with TRBJ2-7; 7 bases align to TRBD1. Germline V gene sequence: CDR1 SGHRS, CDR2 YFSETQ. The CDR3 contains 17 residues. With 2 bases clipped from V and 0 bases from J, the junction kept 11 bases outside the gene matches. The CDR3 spells CASSFGTAANPSYEQYF. CDR3 DNA sequence: TGCGCCAGCAGCTTCGGGACAGCCGCAAACCCCTCCTACGAGCAGTACTTC. The entire variable domain, with the rest obtained from reference TRBV5-1 and TRBJ2-7, is as follows: KAGVTQTPRYLIKTRGQQVTLSCSPISGHRSVSWYQQTPGQGLQFLFEYFSETQRNKGNFPGRFSGRQFSNSRSEMNVSTLELGDSALYLCASSFGTAANPSYEQYFGPGTRLTVT.

This clonotype was counted at least ten times. The chain uses TRBV4-3 and TRBJ2-7; D perhaps matches TRBD2 (5 bases). The V and J ends lost 1 base and 0 bases respectively, with 10 bases between them. The germline gives CDR1 LGHNA, CDR2 YSLEER. This CDR3 contains 15 residues. The CDR3 DNA is TGCGCCAGCAGCCAAGGGGAGCGGCTCTCCTACGAGCAGTACTTC. It specifies CASSQGERLSYEQYF.

This clonotype was recorded many times. The V gene is TRBV29-1, the J gene TRBJ1-2, with 8 bases matching TRBD1. Germline lookup yields CDR1 SQVTM and CDR2 ANQGSEA. The CDR3 spans 15 residues. V shed 4 bases and J 0 bases; nucleotides not matched to a gene: 7. CDR3 protein: CSVGPGQATNYGYTF. The CDR3 DNA sequence: TGCAGCGTTGGTCCGGGACAGGCAACTAACTATGGCTACACCTTC.

The chain joins TRBV7-9 to TRBJ2-7; perhaps D is TRBD1 or TRBD2 (5 bases each). CDR3 length: 14 amino acids. Trimming stripped 6 bases from V and 3 bases from J, with 15 bases between. CDR1 SEHNR and CDR2 FQNEAQ come from the germline V gene (reference sequence). The CDR3 reads CASRGEGKDYEQYF. For the CDR3, the DNA is TGTGCCAGCAGGGGCGAGGGGAAAGACTACGAGCAGTACTTC.

This sequence joins TRBV27 and TRBJ2-7, with 8 bases lining up with TRBD1. Germline V lookup: CDR1 MNHEY, CDR2 SMNVEV (reference sequence). The J segment lost 2 bases and the V segment lost 3 bases, leaving 0 bases of the junction unmatched. The CDR3 spans 13 residues. The DNA of the CDR3 is TGTGCCAGCAGTTTGACAGGGGCCTACGAGCAGTACTTC. Protein product: CASSLTGAYEQYF.

This clonotype was picked up many times. This chain links TRBV15 with TRBJ2-5, with TRBD2 as a possible D gene (5 bases). This CDR3 is built from 14 residues. Trimming shortened V by 0 bases and J by 3 bases, and 8 bases separated the two germline ends. Looked up from germline, CDR1 is LNHNV and CDR2 is YYDKDF (reference sequence). This CDR3 is CATSRDSGKETQYF. As DNA, the CDR3 is TGTGCCACCAGCAGAGATTCGGGGAAAGAGACCCAGTACTTC. Drawing the rest from reference TRBV15 and TRBJ2-5, the complete variable domain is DAMVIQNPRYQVTQFGKPVTLSCSQTLNHNVMYWYQQKSSQAPKLLFHYYDKDFNNEADTPDNFQSRRPNTSFCFLDIRSPGLGDTAMYLCATSRDSGKETQYFGPGTRLLVL.

This chain uses TRBV4-3 with TRBJ2-3; 8 bases are shared with TRBD2. CDR1 and CDR2 from the germline V gene are LGHNA and YSLEER. CDR3 length: 15 residues. With V trimmed by 0 bases and J by 7 bases, 6 bases remained unmatched. The CDR3 region is CASSQDPSGSYTQYF. CDR3 sequence (DNA): TGCGCCAGCAGCCAAGATCCCAGCGGGAGTTATACGCAGTATTTT.

The V call is TRBV7-2, the J call TRBJ1-2; D is perhaps TRBD1 (5 bases). V was cut by 1 base and J by 4 bases, with 16 bases left in between. The CDR3 covers 16 residues. CDR1 is SGHTA, CDR2 FQGNSA, per germline. The CDR3 DNA sequence: TGTGCCAGCAGCTTAGTTTCCAGGCAGGGAAGCTATGGCTACACCTTC. Protein: CASSLVSRQGSYGYTF.

Notes on this clonotype: A read error is possible here, since a much larger clone lies one base away. This CDR3 is CASSIYWNTGELFF. CDR3 coding DNA: TGTGCCAGCAGCATCTATTGGAACACCGGGGAGCTGTTTTTT. The V and J genes are TRBV5-5 and TRBJ2-2; D remains unclear. The CDR3 sequence is 14 residues long. V was trimmed by 4 bases and J by 1 base, leaving 8 bases between them. Per the germline V gene, CDR1 is SGHKS and CDR2 is YYEKEE (reference sequence).

This clonotype was counted only a few times. V is TRBV7-9 and J is TRBJ2-7; maybe TRBD2 (6 bases). The germline V and J ends were trimmed by 5 bases and 3 bases, with 17 bases remaining between them. The CDR3 is made up of 15 amino acids. CDR1 and CDR2 (germline): SEHNR, FQNEAQ (reference sequence). The chain's CDR3 is CASSRGFREVYEQYF. The CDR3 DNA sequence: TGTGCCAGCAGCCGAGGGTTCAGGGAGGTCTACGAGCAGTACTTC.

In its sample, this clonotype was seen many times. This chain connects TRBV15 to TRBJ1-1; 8 bases are a match to TRBD1. Germline CDR1 is LNHNV and CDR2 is YYDKDF (reference sequence). V gave up 0 bases and J gave up 3 bases; unmatched junction bases: 6. The CDR3 length is 16 residues. The CDR3 reads CATSRDRDRGDTEAFF. The CDR3 DNA sequence: TGTGCCACCAGCAGAGATCGAGACAGGGGAGACACTGAAGCTTTCTTT.

This clonotype has ten or more counts. The V call is TRBV12-5, the J call TRBJ2-1; no definite D call. Germline V lookup: CDR1 LGHNT, CDR2 FRNRAP. V lost 10 bases to trimming and J lost 0 bases, with 16 bases between them. This CDR3 is built from 15 residues. The CDR3 loop is CATASTRRSYNEQFF. The CDR3 DNA sequence: TGTGCTACTGCTTCCACGCGCCGCTCCTACAATGAGCAGTTCTTC.